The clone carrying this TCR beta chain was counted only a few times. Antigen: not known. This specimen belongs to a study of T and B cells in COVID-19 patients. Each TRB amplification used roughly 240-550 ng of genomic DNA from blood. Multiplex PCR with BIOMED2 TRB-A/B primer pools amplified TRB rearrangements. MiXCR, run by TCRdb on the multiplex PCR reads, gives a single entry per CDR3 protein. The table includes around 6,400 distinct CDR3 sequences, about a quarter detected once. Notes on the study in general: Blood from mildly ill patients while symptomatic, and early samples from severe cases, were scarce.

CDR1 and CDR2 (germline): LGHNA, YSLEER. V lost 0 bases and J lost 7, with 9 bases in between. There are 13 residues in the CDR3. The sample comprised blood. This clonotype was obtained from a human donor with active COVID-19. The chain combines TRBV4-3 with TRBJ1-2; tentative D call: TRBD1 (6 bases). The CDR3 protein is CASSQEQGTGYTF. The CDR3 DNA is TGCGCCAGCAGCCAAGAACAGGGCACTGGCTACACCTTC.